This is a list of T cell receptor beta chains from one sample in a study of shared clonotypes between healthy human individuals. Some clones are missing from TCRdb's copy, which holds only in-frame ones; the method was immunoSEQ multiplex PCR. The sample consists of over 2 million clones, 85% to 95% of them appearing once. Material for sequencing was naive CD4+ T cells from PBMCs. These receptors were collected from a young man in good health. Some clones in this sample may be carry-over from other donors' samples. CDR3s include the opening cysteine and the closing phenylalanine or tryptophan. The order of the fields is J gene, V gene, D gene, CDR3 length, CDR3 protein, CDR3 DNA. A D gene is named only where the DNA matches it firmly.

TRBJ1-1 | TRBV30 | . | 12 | CAWTIVWGEAFF | TGTGCCTGGACCATAGTCTGGGGGGAAGCTTTCTTT
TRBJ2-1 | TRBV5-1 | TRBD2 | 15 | CASSREASGYNEQFF | TGCGCCAGCAGCAGGGAGGCTAGCGGGTACAATGAGCAGTTCTTC
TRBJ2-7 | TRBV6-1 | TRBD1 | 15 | CASSLLTGIAHEQYF | TGTGCCAGCAGCTTGCTGACAGGGATTGCCCACGAGCAGTACTTC
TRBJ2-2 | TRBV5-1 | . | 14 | CASSLGQNTGELFF | TGCGCCAGCAGCCTAGGACAGAACACCGGGGAGCTGTTTTTT
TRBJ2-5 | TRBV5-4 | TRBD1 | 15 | CASTLAGGRGETQYF | TGTGCCAGCACCCTTGCAGGGGGCAGGGGAGAGACCCAGTACTTC
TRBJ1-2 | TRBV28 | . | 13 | CASSSGAIGGYTF | TGTGCCAGCAGTTCCGGGGCCATCGGTGGCTACACCTTC
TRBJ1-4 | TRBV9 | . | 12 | CASSVRGEKLFF | TGTGCCAGCAGCGTAAGGGGCGAAAAACTGTTTTTT
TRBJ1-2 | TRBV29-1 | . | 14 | CSVPRVGISYGYTF | TGCAGCGTTCCCAGGGTGGGGATTTCCTATGGCTACACCTTC
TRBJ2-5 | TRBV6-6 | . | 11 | CASSGRETQYF | TGTGCCAGCAGTGGGCGGGAGACCCAGTACTTC
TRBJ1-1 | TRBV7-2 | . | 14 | CASSLTQANTEAFF | TGTGCCAGCAGCTTAACCCAGGCGAACACTGAAGCTTTCTTT